The 20 T cell receptor beta chains below were found in one sample sequenced in a study of a mutant IDH1 vaccine in newly diagnosed glioma. Antigen specificity for these receptors is unknown. TCRdb's copy holds only in-frame clones and misses some; the assay was immunoSEQ multiplex PCR. The sample carries roughly 40,000 clones, around 83% recorded once. Time point here: week 35, safety follow-up. Vaccination comprised doses that each held 300 ug of mutant IDH1 20-mer peptide, plus topical imiquimod. Material: PBMCs, obtained from a glioma patient whose treatment included an IDH1 peptide vaccine. The origin of the receptors is a woman aged 50 to 60 with glioma.

The rearrangement uses TRBV28 and TRBJ2-5; the D is unclear. The V gene lost 2 bases and the J gene lost 3 bases, with 7 bases spanning the gap. Germline V gene sequence: CDR1 MDHEN, CDR2 SYDVKM. This CDR3 region has 13 residues. The CDR3, as DNA: TGTGCCAGCAGTTTAGGCACGGAAGAGACCCAGTACTTC. This translates into CASSLGTEETQYF.

This chain uses TRBV5-1 with TRBJ2-7; TRBD1 aligns across 9 bases. The CDR3 consists of 15 residues. V shed 6 bases, J shed 3 bases, and the junction held 10 bases outside the gene matches. From germline, CDR1 is SGHRS and CDR2 YFSETQ. The CDR3 spells CASTKGTGNSYEQYF. DNA for the CDR3: TGCGCCAGCACGAAAGGGACAGGGAATAGCTACGAGCAGTACTTC.

This clone was counted once. This sequence joins TRBV4-1 and TRBJ1-2; D is unresolved. The CDR3 is 12 residues long. The V gene's germline CDR1 is MGHRA and CDR2 YSYEKL. Deletions cut 0 bases from V and 8 bases from J, with 7 bases between. The CDR3 DNA sequence: TGCGCCAGCAGCCAAGATAGCGCAGGCTACACCTTC. It translates to CASSQDSAGYTF.

For the CDR3, the DNA is TGTGCCAGCAGTCCACCTCGAGGGCGTCCGAACACTGAAGCTTTCTTT. Its translation: CASSPPRGRPNTEAFF. This chain connects TRBV28 to TRBJ1-1; D ambiguous. CDR1 and CDR2 from the germline V gene are MDHEN and SYDVKM. V lost 5 bases and J 1 base, leaving 17 bases between the germline ends. The CDR3 extends over 16 amino acids.

This clone was recorded a few times. This CDR3 is CASSLGQDYGYTF. The CDR3 DNA reads TGCGCCAGCAGCTTGGGACAGGACTATGGCTACACCTTC. V is TRBV5-1 and J is TRBJ1-2; possible D gene TRBD1, 6 bases. V was clipped by 0 bases and J by 3 bases, with 6 bases between them. In germline, CDR1 is SGHRS, CDR2 YFSETQ. The CDR3 is 13 amino acids.

V and J are TRBV6-6 and TRBJ1-2, with D unresolved. The CDR3 has 11 amino acids. Trimming removed 7 bases at V and 6 bases at J, with 9 bases between. Germline values: CDR1 MNHNY, CDR2 SVGAGI (reference sequence). The CDR3: CASTRRDGYTF. The CDR3 DNA follows: TGTGCCAGCACTCGGAGAGATGGCTACACCTTC.

This clone was found a few times. V usage is TRBV30 and J usage is TRBJ1-1; D gene uncertain. Germline V gene data show CDR1 as GTSNPN and CDR2 as SVGIG (reference sequence). V was shortened by 4 bases and J by 1 base, with 10 bases between the two germline ends. The CDR3 has 13 amino acids. DNA of the CDR3: TGTGCCTGGAATCGCGATAAGAACACTGAAGCTTTCTTT. This encodes CAWNRDKNTEAFF.

The rearrangement uses TRBV19 and TRBJ2-3, with TRBD1 identical over 9 bases. CDR3 length equals 16 residues. CDR1 is LNHDA and CDR2 is SQIVND in the germline V gene (reference sequence). V was clipped by 2 bases and J by 2 bases; unmatched bases: 5. CDR3 in DNA: TGTGCCAGTAGTATATCAGGGACAGGGTACACAGATACGCAGTATTTT. Its protein product is CASSISGTGYTDTQYF.

V usage is TRBV11-2 and J usage is TRBJ1-2; D not certain. CDR1 and CDR2 from the germline V gene are SGHAT and FQNNGV. CDR3 length: 13 residues. V dropped 11 bases and J dropped 4 bases, with 17 bases sitting between them. The CDR3 DNA is TGTGCCTGCAACTCCTATGGTATCTATGGCTACACCTTC. It encodes CACNSYGIYGYTF.

The chain employs TRBV18 and TRBJ1-1; D is perhaps TRBD1 (5 bases). Looked up from germline, CDR1 is KGHSH and CDR2 is LQKENI. With 4 bases removed from V and 9 bases from J, the gap between germline ends came to 18 bases. This CDR3 spans 14 amino acids. The CDR3 DNA sequence: TGTGCCAGCTCACGAAGCGAGCAGACAGATAAAGCTTTCTTT. Protein: CASSRSEQTDKAFF.

The chain combines TRBV18 with TRBJ2-7, with D perhaps assigned TRBD1 or TRBD2 (5 bases each). Germline lookup yields CDR1 KGHSH and CDR2 LQKENI. V was shortened by 3 bases and J by 2 bases, with 5 bases between the two germline ends. CDR3 length equals 12 residues. CDR3 region: CASSPGAYEQYF. CDR3 nucleotides: TGTGCCAGCTCACCGGGGGCCTACGAGCAGTACTTC.

The chain links TRBV4-1 to TRBJ1-1, with D unresolved. CDR1 MGHRA and CDR2 YSYEKL come from the germline V gene. CDR3 size: 16 residues. V lost 2 bases to trimming and J lost 1 base, with 14 bases between them. DNA of the CDR3: TGCGCCAGCAGCCAACATATCTCCCACGGGAACACTGAAGCTTTCTTT. Residues: CASSQHISHGNTEAFF.

This rearrangement joins TRBV7-8 to TRBJ2-6, with D possibly called TRBD1 or TRBD2 (5 bases each). CDR1 is SGHVS and CDR2 is FQNEAQ in the germline V gene. This CDR3 contains 19 residues. Deletions cut 5 bases from V and 0 bases from J, with 20 bases between. The CDR3 spells CASSHPKGRDVSGANVLTF. The CDR3 nucleotides read TGTGCCAGCAGCCATCCCAAAGGCAGGGACGTCTCTGGGGCCAACGTCCTGACTTTC.

The J gene is TRBJ1-3, the V gene TRBV7-8; D not resolved. This CDR3 contains 16 residues. Germline lookup yields CDR1 SGHVS and CDR2 FQNEAQ. With 1 base removed from V and 0 bases from J, the gap between germline ends came to 10 bases. In DNA form, the CDR3 reads TGTGCCAGCAGCTTAGACATGCGGGGCTCTGGAAACACCATATATTTT. Translating gives CASSLDMRGSGNTIYF.

The chain links TRBV29-1 to TRBJ1-1; TRBD1 is a possible D gene (6 bases). The germline gives CDR1 SQVTM, CDR2 ANQGSEA. Trimming shortened V by 2 bases and J by 6 bases, and 10 bases separated the two germline ends. This CDR3 has 12 residues. As DNA, the CDR3 is TGCAGCGTTGAAAGAGGGGGGGCTGAAGCTTTCTTT. This encodes CSVERGGAEAFF.

V and J are TRBV30 and TRBJ1-2; D perhaps matches TRBD1 (5 bases). CDR1 and CDR2 from the germline V gene are GTSNPN and SVGIG (reference sequence). CDR3 length: 15 amino acids. The V end was cut by 0 bases, the J end by 6 bases, with 17 bases between. The CDR3 DNA reads TGTGCCTGGAGTGTACGCGGTTCGGGGGAGGATGGCTACACCTTC. Protein product: CAWSVRGSGEDGYTF.

This chain links TRBV5-6 with TRBJ2-5; D might be TRBD1 (5 bases). The CDR3 runs to 14 residues. V dropped 4 bases and J dropped 2 bases, with 12 bases sitting between them. CDR1 SGHDT and CDR2 YYEEEE come from the germline V gene. CDR3: CASSPTRQQETQYF. The CDR3 nucleotides read TGTGCCAGCAGCCCCACTCGACAGCAAGAGACCCAGTACTTC.

The chain employs TRBV9 and TRBJ1-1; no definite D call. Germline-derived CDR1 and CDR2 are SGDLS and YYNGEE. Trimming removed 0 bases at V and 1 base at J, with 4 bases between. CDR3 length: 13 residues. The CDR3 reads CASSVATNTEAFF. Here the CDR3 DNA reads TGTGCCAGCAGCGTAGCCACGAACACTGAAGCTTTCTTT.

This chain uses TRBV7-2 with TRBJ1-6; 9 bases are shared with TRBD1. The CDR3 sequence is 15 residues long. Germline V CDR1 and CDR2: SGHTA, FQGNSA. The V and J ends lost 5 bases and 6 bases, in that order; junction bases with no gene match: 5. CDR3 region: CASSPLGQGNSPLHF. In nucleotides, the CDR3 is TGTGCCAGCAGCCCTCTGGGACAGGGTAATTCACCCCTCCACTTT.

This chain joins TRBV5-1 and TRBJ1-1; 7 nucleotides match TRBD1. V was clipped by 4 bases and J by 5 bases; unmatched bases: 5. CDR3 size: 13 residues. CDR1 and CDR2 (germline): SGHRS, YFSETQ. As DNA, the CDR3 is TGCGCCAGCAGCCCAGCACAGGGGACTGAAGCTTTCTTT. Amino acid sequence: CASSPAQGTEAFF. Variable domain in full (rest from reference TRBV5-1 and TRBJ1-1): KAGVTQTPRYLIKTRGQQVTLSCSPISGHRSVSWYQQTPGQGLQFLFEYFSETQRNKGNFPGRFSGRQFSNSRSEMNVSTLELGDSALYLCASSPAQGTEAFFGQGTRLTVV.